This TCR beta chain was recovered during a study of CXCR3-negative and CXCR3-positive naive CD8 T cells. This CDR3 is built from 18 residues. Researchers prepared the TRB cDNA libraries using 5' RACE with UMI labels. From its re-call of the 5' RACE reads, TCRdb lists each CDR3 protein once, without DNA. The repertoire shows about 130,000 distinct CDR3 sequences; the top ten hold 0.45% to 0.6%. The material sequenced was naive CXCR3- CD8+ T cells from blood. Subset reported: CD45RO-CCR7+CD27+CD95- naive CD8+ T cells lacking CXCR3 (TNR3-). The chain joins TRBV12-3 or TRBV12-4 to TRBJ2-1; TCRdb proposes TRBD2, but this gene call is untestable without DNA. This TCR was sampled from a human donor in good health. Some clones in this sample may be carry-over from other donors' samples. The CDR3 loop is CASSLRAGSGGTYNEQFF.